The 25 T cell receptor beta chains below all came from one sample that was sequenced in a study of blood T cell repertoires in COVID-19. Assay: immunoSEQ multiplex PCR; the TCRdb copy retains only in-frame clones and omits some. This sample has 200,000 to 250,000 clones; approximately 90% occur once, and the top ten carry less than 3.5%. Sequencing was done on a sample of peripheral blood. Receptor source: a man aged 25 to 40 with COVID-19, enrolled during active disease.

The V call is TRBV27, the J call TRBJ2-3; 7 nucleotides agree with TRBD2. The germline V gene encodes CDR1 MNHEY and CDR2 SMNVEV (reference sequence). Losses at the gene ends were 10 bases for V and 2 bases for J; bases not matched to a gene: 3. The CDR3 length is 12 residues. This CDR3 reads CAIRGVTDTQYF. The CDR3 nucleotides read TGTGCCATTCGGGGGGTCACAGATACGCAGTATTTT.

V and J are TRBV5-1 and TRBJ1-4, with 7 bases matching TRBD1. The CDR3 is 16 residues long. Germline V gene data show CDR1 as SGHRS and CDR2 as YFSETQ. Trimming took 0 bases from V and 5 from J; bases not matched to a gene: 7. The CDR3 spells CASSLAWTGINEKLFF. CDR3 DNA: TGCGCCAGCAGCTTGGCCTGGACAGGAATAAATGAAAAACTGTTTTTT. Looking up the rest from reference TRBV5-1 and TRBJ1-4 gives the full variable domain: KAGVTQTPRYLIKTRGQQVTLSCSPISGHRSVSWYQQTPGQGLQFLFEYFSETQRNKGNFPGRFSGRQFSNSRSEMNVSTLELGDSALYLCASSLAWTGINEKLFFGSGTQLSVL.

This clone was seen once. The chain is built from TRBV4-3 and TRBJ2-2, with D possibly matching TRBD2 (6 bases). Looked up from germline, CDR1 is LGHNA and CDR2 is YSLEER. Trimming shortened V by 1 base and J by 6 bases, and 9 bases separated the two germline ends. The CDR3 extends over 14 amino acids. For the CDR3, the DNA is TGCGCCAGCAGCCAAGTGGGAGGCCCCGGGGAGCTGTTTTTT. Translation gives CASSQVGGPGELFF.

The count of this clone is one. V gene TRBV6-2 or TRBV6-3 combines with J gene TRBJ1-5; possibly TRBD1 for D (6 bases). The CDR3 consists of 15 residues. Germline V gene sequence: CDR1 MNHEY, CDR2 SVGEGT. The V end lost 1 base, the J end lost 4 bases, and 11 bases lay between the germline ends. In DNA, the CDR3 is TGTGCCAGCAGTTACTTGGACAGCCCAAATCAGCCCCAGCATTTT. It codes for CASSYLDSPNQPQHF.

The chain employs TRBV27 and TRBJ1-6; D is unresolved. V lost 6 bases and J 5 bases, leaving 11 bases between the germline ends. CDR1 and CDR2 from the germline V gene are MNHEY and SMNVEV (reference sequence). The CDR3 totals 14 residues. The CDR3 DNA sequence: TGTGCCAGCAGGCTTGGCACAAATAATTCACCCCTCCACTTT. Its translation is CASRLGTNNSPLHF.

The chain has TRBV28 and TRBJ1-2; D is uncertain. Trimming removed 5 bases from V and 2 bases from J, with 6 bases in between. The CDR3 loop spans 12 amino acids. Germline CDR1 reads MDHEN; CDR2 reads SYDVKM. For the CDR3, the DNA is TGTGCCAGCAGTGGAGCCAACTATGGCTACACCTTC. Its translation is CASSGANYGYTF.

The chain links TRBV2 to TRBJ1-5, with D perhaps matching TRBD1 (5 bases). V dropped 4 bases and J dropped 4 bases, with 8 bases sitting between them. CDR3 length: 13 amino acids. In germline, CDR1 is SNHLY, CDR2 FYNNEI. CDR3 region: CASSATGNQPQHF. The CDR3 DNA sequence: TGTGCCAGCAGTGCAACAGGTAATCAGCCCCAGCATTTT.

V and J are TRBV7-8 and TRBJ2-5; TRBD2 might be the D (6 bases). Deletions cut 6 bases from V and 5 bases from J, with 13 bases between. Per the germline V gene, CDR1 is SGHVS and CDR2 is FQNEAQ. The CDR3 totals 13 residues. The CDR3 loop is CASRPSGVETQYF. CDR3 bases: TGTGCCAGCAGACCCTCGGGGGTCGAGACCCAGTACTTC. Full variable domain (remainder filled in from reference TRBV7-8 and TRBJ2-5): GAGVSQSPRYKVAKRGQDVALRCDPISGHVSLFWYQQALGQGPEFLTYFQNEAQLDKSGLPSDRFFAERPEGSVSTLKIQRTQQEDSAVYLCASRPSGVETQYFGPGTRLLVL.

V is TRBV7-3 and J is TRBJ1-2; no reliable D call. The germline V gene has CDR1 SGHTA and CDR2 FQGTGA. The CDR3 sequence is 15 residues long. With 5 bases removed from V and 0 bases from J, the gap between germline ends came to 13 bases. For the CDR3, the DNA is TGTGCCAGCAGCCCCGGAACAGTAGCTAACTATGGCTACACCTTC. Encoded protein: CASSPGTVANYGYTF.

CDR3 DNA sequence: TGTGCCAGCAACTCGGTAGCGGAGGGCGGCAATGAGCAGTTCTTC. As protein: CASNSVAEGGNEQFF. The rearrangement joins TRBV2 to TRBJ2-1; D is possibly TRBD2 (6 bases). This CDR3 comprises 15 residues. Trimming removed 7 bases from V and 6 bases from J, with 19 bases in between. The germline V gene encodes CDR1 SNHLY and CDR2 FYNNEI.

The chain combines TRBV28 with TRBJ1-1; D uncertain. The germline V gene has CDR1 MDHEN and CDR2 SYDVKM. The V end was cut by 2 bases, the J end by 3 bases, with 10 bases between. The CDR3 contains 14 residues. The CDR3 DNA follows: TGTGCCAGCAGTTTAAGGAACAGTCACACTGAAGCTTTCTTT. It specifies CASSLRNSHTEAFF.

The V gene is TRBV7-9, the J gene TRBJ2-1, with D tentatively TRBD1 (6 bases). Trimming cost V 3 bases and J 15 bases, with 15 bases left between them. Germline lookup yields CDR1 SEHNR and CDR2 FQNEAQ (reference sequence). The CDR3 has 12 residues. CDR3 DNA: TGTGCCAGCAGCTTGGGGACACGTTATCCGTTCTTC. Its translation is CASSLGTRYPFF.

This rearrangement joins TRBV19 to TRBJ1-3, with TRBD1 matching over 9 bases. Trimming at V came to 6 bases and at J to 3 bases, leaving 12 bases not matched to a gene. Germline assignment: CDR1 LNHDA and CDR2 SQIVND (reference sequence). CDR3 size: 17 residues. CDR3 DNA sequence: TGTGCCAGTAGCCTCCGTGGGACAGGGCAAGGTGGAAACACCATATATTTT. Translated, it gives CASSLRGTGQGGNTIYF.

The gene calls are TRBV6-5 and TRBJ1-2, with TRBD1 matching over 7 bases. With V trimmed by 4 bases and J by 1 base, 9 bases remained unmatched. Germline CDR1 MNHEY, CDR2 SVGAGI. This CDR3 comprises 16 residues. The DNA for the CDR3 is TGTGCCAGCAGTTCCCCCCGGGACAGATTTAACTATGGCTACACCTTC. Its translation: CASSSPRDRFNYGYTF.

V and J are TRBV7-2 and TRBJ1-4; 7 bases map to TRBD1. V lost 1 base, J lost 5 bases, and 4 bases stayed unmatched. CDR3 length: 15 residues. Germline CDR1 and CDR2: SGHTA and FQGNSA. CDR3 nucleotide sequence: TGTGCCAGCAGCTTAGGTGACAGGGTAAATGAAAAACTGTTTTTT. It yields the protein CASSLGDRVNEKLFF.

J is TRBJ1-6 and V is TRBV6-5, with TRBD1 identical over 11 bases. The CDR3 sequence is 16 residues long. V shed 0 bases and J 10 bases; nucleotides not matched to a gene: 5. Per germline, CDR1 MNHEY and CDR2 SVGAGI. The chain's CDR3 is CASSYSTGQGGSPLHF. In nucleotides, the CDR3 is TGTGCCAGCAGTTACTCGACGGGACAGGGGGGATCACCCCTCCACTTT.

This sequence joins TRBV27 and TRBJ2-7; a possible D gene is TRBD1 (5 bases). Germline CDR1 MNHEY, CDR2 SMNVEV (reference sequence). This CDR3 spans 15 amino acids. Trimming cost V 3 bases and J 0 bases, with 12 bases left between them. The CDR3 coding sequence is TGTGCCAGCAGTTTCCCAGGGCGATCCTCCTACGAGCAGTACTTC. This sequence encodes CASSFPGRSSYEQYF.

The chain has TRBV19 and TRBJ1-3, with D unclear. CDR3 size: 14 residues. Trimming shortened V by 5 bases and J by 1 base, and 9 bases separated the two germline ends. Germline loops: CDR1 LNHDA, CDR2 SQIVND (reference sequence). The chain's CDR3 is CASSRVFSGNTIYF. The CDR3 nucleotides read TGTGCCAGTAGTCGGGTGTTTTCTGGAAACACCATATATTTT.

This chain joins TRBV5-5 and TRBJ2-7, with 11 bases aligning to TRBD2. Germline trimming cut 7 bases from V and 0 bases from J; bases unmatched to any gene: 15. Germline values: CDR1 SGHKS, CDR2 YYEKEE (reference sequence). The CDR3 spans 18 residues. Here the CDR3 DNA reads TGTGCCAGCGGACTTAAGGGACTAGCGGAATTGAGCTCCTACGAGCAGTACTTC. Translation gives CASGLKGLAELSSYEQYF.

The V call is TRBV15, the J call TRBJ1-1, with 9 bases fitting TRBD1. This CDR3 contains 17 residues. CDR1 and CDR2 (germline): LNHNV, YYDKDF (reference sequence). V dropped 4 bases and J dropped 1; count of bases not matched to a gene: 10. CDR3 nucleotides: TGTGCCACCAGCAAAGCCTTTACAGGGGGCGCGAACACTGAAGCTTTCTTT. As protein: CATSKAFTGGANTEAFF.

The table lists this clone with a count of one. CDR3 region: CASSRPGNQPQHF. The DNA for the CDR3 is TGTGCCAGCAGCCGGCCCGGCAATCAGCCCCAGCATTTT. The chain has TRBV16 and TRBJ1-5; D is uncertain. The CDR3 spans 13 residues. Germline CDR1 is KGHSY and CDR2 is FQNENV. V was clipped by 4 bases and J by 2 bases, with 6 bases between them. The entire variable domain, with the rest obtained from reference TRBV16 and TRBJ1-5, is as follows: GEEVAQTPKHLVRGEGQKAKLYCAPIKGHSYVFWYQQVLKNEFKFLISFQNENVFDETGMPKERFSAKCLPNSPCSLEIQATKLEDSAVYFCASSRPGNQPQHFGDGTRLSIL.

The genes are TRBV5-1 and TRBJ1-3; weak D call: TRBD1 (6 bases). The CDR3 totals 17 residues. Trimming removed 3 bases at V and 4 bases at J, with 20 bases between. From germline, CDR1 is SGHRS and CDR2 YFSETQ. The CDR3 DNA reads as TGCGCCAGCAGCTCGATACCACAGGGAGCGATGGGAAACACCATATATTTT. Its protein is CASSSIPQGAMGNTIYF.

J is TRBJ1-1 and V is TRBV7-9; tentatively, D is TRBD1 (5 bases). V gave up 7 bases and J gave up 3 bases, with 15 bases separating them. Looked up from germline, CDR1 is SEHNR and CDR2 is FQNEAQ (reference sequence). The CDR3 covers 14 residues. CDR3 residues: CASKRREYDTEAFF. CDR3 in DNA: TGTGCCAGCAAACGCAGGGAATACGACACTGAAGCTTTCTTT.

The chain couples TRBV6-5 to TRBJ1-4; D might be TRBD1 (6 bases). CDR1 and CDR2 (germline): MNHEY, SVGAGI. The CDR3 runs 15 residues. V dropped 6 bases and J dropped 0 bases, with 11 bases sitting between them. In nucleotides, the CDR3 is TGTGCCAGCAGGTCTACAGGGACAACTAATGAAAAACTGTTTTTT. Translation gives CASRSTGTTNEKLFF.

The CDR3 loop is CASSPTGTGAEQYF. CDR3 DNA sequence: TGTGCCAGCAGCCCTACCGGGACAGGGGCCGAGCAGTACTTC. V is TRBV7-6 and J is TRBJ2-7, with 10 bases fitting TRBD1. V was clipped by 5 bases and J by 6 bases; unmatched bases: 7. Germline CDR1 SGHVS, CDR2 FNYEAQ. The CDR3 has 14 residues.